This T cell receptor beta chain was recovered during a study of Ad26.COV2.S vaccination and SARS-CoV-2 variants. Turning to the study itself: Participants got Ad26.COV2.S intramuscularly, once or twice 56 days apart.

Notes on the study in general: Reports say spike-specific CD8+ and CD4+ T cell responses covered substantial breadth after vaccination. Total T cell responses, in the TCR breadth and depth analyses, may have been underestimated.

With respect to this clone: Its antigen remains unknown.

This table comes from immunoSEQ multiplex PCR, and its TCRdb copy is limited to in-frame clones, with some not included. The data contain around 450,000 clones, 80% to 95% of them seen just once; the ten biggest clones take up 10% to 15%. Indicated treatment: around 19 received Ad26.COV2.S at low or high dose, single or two shots; several received placebo; per-sample allocation not given. Specimen acquisition occurred on day 63 following the initial vaccine or placebo injection. It was an adult aged 18-55 years in Boston who was the donor. This CDR3 spans 13 amino acids. V was pared by 4 bases and J by 2 bases, with 8 bases between.

The specimen was peripheral blood, collected in a trial of Ad26.COV2.S vaccine versus placebo. The sequence was collected from a person between 18 and 65 years old who received the Ad26.COV2.S COVID-19 vaccine or a placebo. The chain has TRBV12-3 or TRBV12-4 and TRBJ2-5; D uncertain. CDR3 coding DNA: TGTGCCAGCAGTTCAGATCAACAAGAGACCCAGTACTTC. Its protein product is CASSSDQQETQYF.